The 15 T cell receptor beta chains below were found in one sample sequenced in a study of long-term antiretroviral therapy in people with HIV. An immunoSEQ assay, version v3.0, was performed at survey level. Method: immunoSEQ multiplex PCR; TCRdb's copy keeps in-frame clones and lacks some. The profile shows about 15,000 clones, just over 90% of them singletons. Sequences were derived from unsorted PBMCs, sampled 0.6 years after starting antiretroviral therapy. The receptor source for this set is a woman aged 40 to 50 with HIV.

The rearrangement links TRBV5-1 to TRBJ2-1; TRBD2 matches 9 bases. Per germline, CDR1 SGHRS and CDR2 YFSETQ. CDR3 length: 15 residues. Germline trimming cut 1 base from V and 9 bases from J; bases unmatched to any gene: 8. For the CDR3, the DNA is TGCGCCAGCAGCTTGACCGGGACTAGCTTTGGTGAGCAGTTCTTC. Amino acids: CASSLTGTSFGEQFF.

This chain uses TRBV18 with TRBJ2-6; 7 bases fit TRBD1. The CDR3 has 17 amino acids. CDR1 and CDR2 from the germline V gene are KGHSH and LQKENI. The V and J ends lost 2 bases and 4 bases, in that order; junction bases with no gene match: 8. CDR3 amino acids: CASSPTGVSSGANVLTF. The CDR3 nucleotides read TGTGCCAGCTCACCAACAGGGGTGTCGTCAGGGGCCAACGTCCTGACTTTC.

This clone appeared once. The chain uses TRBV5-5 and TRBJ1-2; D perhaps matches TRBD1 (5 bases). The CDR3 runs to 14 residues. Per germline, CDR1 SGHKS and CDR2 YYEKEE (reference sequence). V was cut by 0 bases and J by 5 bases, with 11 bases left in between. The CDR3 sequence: CASSLEAGGYGYTF. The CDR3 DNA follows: TGTGCCAGCAGCTTGGAGGCGGGGGGGTATGGCTACACCTTC. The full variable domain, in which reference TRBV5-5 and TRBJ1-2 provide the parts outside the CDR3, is DAGVTQSPTHLIKTRGQQVTLRCSPISGHKSVSWYQQVLGQGPQFIFQYYEKEERGRGNFPDRFSARQFPNYSSELNVNALLLGDSALYLCASSLEAGGYGYTFGSGTRLTVV.

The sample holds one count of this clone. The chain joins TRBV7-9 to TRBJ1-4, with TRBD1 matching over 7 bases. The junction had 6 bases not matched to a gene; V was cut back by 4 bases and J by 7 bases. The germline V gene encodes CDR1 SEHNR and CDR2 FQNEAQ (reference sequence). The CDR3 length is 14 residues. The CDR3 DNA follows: TGTGCCAGCAGCTCAAGACAGGGAGGTGAAAAACTGTTTTTT. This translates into CASSSRQGGEKLFF.

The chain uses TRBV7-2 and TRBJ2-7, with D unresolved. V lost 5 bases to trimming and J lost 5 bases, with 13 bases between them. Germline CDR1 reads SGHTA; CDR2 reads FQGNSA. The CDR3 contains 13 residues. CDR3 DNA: TGTGCCAGCAGCCCCTGGGCTGTGAACGAGCAGTACTTC. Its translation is CASSPWAVNEQYF.

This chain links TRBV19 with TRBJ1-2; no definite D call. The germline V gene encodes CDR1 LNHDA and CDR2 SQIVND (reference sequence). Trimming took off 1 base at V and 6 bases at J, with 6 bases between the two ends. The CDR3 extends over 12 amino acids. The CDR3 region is CASSIAAHGYTF. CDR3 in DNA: TGTGCCAGTAGTATAGCCGCCCATGGCTACACCTTC.

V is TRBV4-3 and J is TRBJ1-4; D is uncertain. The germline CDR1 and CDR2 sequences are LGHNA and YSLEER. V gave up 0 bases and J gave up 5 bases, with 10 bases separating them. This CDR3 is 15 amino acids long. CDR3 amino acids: CASSQEDGSNEKLFF. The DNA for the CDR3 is TGCGCCAGCAGCCAAGAGGACGGCTCAAATGAAAAACTGTTTTTT.

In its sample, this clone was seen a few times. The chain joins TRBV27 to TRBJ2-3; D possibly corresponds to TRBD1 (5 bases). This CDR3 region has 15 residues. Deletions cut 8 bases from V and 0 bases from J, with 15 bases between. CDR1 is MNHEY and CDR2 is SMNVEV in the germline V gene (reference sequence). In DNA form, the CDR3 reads TGTGCCAGCGAGGCTAGGGGATCGAGCACAGATACGCAGTATTTT. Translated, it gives CASEARGSSTDTQYF.

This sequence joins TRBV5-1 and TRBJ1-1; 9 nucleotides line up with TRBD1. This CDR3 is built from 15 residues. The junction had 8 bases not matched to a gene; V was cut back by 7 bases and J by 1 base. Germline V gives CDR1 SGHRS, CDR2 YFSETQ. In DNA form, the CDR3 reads TGCGCCAGCTCCGGGACAGGGAGCGCGAACACTGAAGCTTTCTTT. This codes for CASSGTGSANTEAFF.

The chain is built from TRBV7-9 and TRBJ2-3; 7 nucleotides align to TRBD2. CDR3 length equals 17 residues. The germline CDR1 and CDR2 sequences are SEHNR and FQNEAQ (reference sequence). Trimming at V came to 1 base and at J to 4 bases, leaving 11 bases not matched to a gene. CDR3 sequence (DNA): TGTGCCAGCAGCTTAGGGAGCGGTCCCGGGAGGTCAGATACGCAGTATTTT. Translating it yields CASSLGSGPGRSDTQYF. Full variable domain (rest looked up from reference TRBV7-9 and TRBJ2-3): DTGVSQNPRHKITKRGQNVTFRCDPISEHNRLYWYRQTLGQGPEFLTYFQNEAQLEKSRLLSDRFSAERPKGSFSTLEIQRTEQGDSAMYLCASSLGSGPGRSDTQYFGPGTRLTVL.

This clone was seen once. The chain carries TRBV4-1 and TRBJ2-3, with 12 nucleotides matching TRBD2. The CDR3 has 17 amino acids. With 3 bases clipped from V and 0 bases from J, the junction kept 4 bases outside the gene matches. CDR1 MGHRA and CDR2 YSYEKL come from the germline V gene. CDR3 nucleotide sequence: TGCGCCAGCAGCCACACTAGCGGGGGGCCTAGCACAGATACGCAGTATTTT. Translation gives CASSHTSGGPSTDTQYF.

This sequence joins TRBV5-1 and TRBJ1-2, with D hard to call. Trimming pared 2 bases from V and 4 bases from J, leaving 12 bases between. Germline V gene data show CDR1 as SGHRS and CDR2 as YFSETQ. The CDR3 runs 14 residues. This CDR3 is CASSFGEARYGYTF. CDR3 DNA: TGCGCCAGCAGCTTCGGGGAAGCCCGCTATGGCTACACCTTC.

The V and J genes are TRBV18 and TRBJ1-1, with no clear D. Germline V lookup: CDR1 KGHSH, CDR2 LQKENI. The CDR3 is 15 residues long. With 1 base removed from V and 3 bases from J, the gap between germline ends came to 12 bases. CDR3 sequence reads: CASSPLPPQDTEAFF. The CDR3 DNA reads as TGTGCCAGCTCACCACTTCCACCCCAGGACACTGAAGCTTTCTTT.

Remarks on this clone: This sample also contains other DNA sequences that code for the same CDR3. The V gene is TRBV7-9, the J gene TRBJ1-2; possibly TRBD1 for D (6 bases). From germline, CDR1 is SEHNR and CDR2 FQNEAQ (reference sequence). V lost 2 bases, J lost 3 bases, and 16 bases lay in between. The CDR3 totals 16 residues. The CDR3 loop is CASSLLGGLVHYGYTF. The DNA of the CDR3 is TGTGCCAGCAGCTTATTGGGGGGCCTAGTCCACTATGGCTACACCTTC.

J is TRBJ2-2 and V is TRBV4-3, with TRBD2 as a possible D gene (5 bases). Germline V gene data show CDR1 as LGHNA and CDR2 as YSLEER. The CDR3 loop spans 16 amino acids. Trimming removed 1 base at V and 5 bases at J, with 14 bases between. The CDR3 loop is CASSQGGAVRTGELFF. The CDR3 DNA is TGCGCCAGCAGCCAAGGGGGAGCAGTACGAACCGGGGAGCTGTTTTTT.